Listed below are T cell receptor beta chains from one sample, sequenced in a study of blood T cell repertoires in COVID-19. Clones were sequenced by immunoSEQ multiplex PCR, and TCRdb holds only the in-frame ones, with some missing. The table has about 170,000 clones, roughly 88% seen once; the top ten hold around 15%. Sequencing used PBMCs or T cells enriched from blood (not recorded which). These receptors were taken from a man aged 50 or older who had recovered from COVID-19. The conserved cysteine and the conserved F or W are not part of the CDR3 here.

j_gene | v_gene | CDR3aa
TRBJ1-2 | TRBV5-4 | ASSLRSGLNGYT
TRBJ1-2 | TRBV28 | ASREDRAYYGYT
TRBJ2-7 | TRBV7-9 | ASSFPDRRQGPSYEQY
TRBJ1-4 | TRBV5-6 | ASSLVGQGNEKLF
TRBJ2-1 | TRBV5-1 | ASSLRASGGISYNEQF
TRBJ2-7 | TRBV3-1/TRBV3-2 | ASSQGQPSAYEQY
TRBJ1-3 | TRBV4-2 | ASRETGGPGNTIY
TRBJ1-2 | TRBV5-1 | ASSLVPQGNYGYT
TRBJ1-1 | TRBV11-2 | ASSSYTGGSEAF
TRBJ2-7 | TRBV4-2 | ASSQTSGGASYEQY
TRBJ2-1 | TRBV7-3 | ASSPRLNSEQF
TRBJ2-5 | TRBV29-1 | SVETGSQETQY
TRBJ1-3 | TRBV18 | ASSPSDLGTGNTIY
TRBJ2-5 | TRBV2 | ASSASTSGRETQY
TRBJ2-5 | TRBV11-2 | ASGGDRYEETQY
TRBJ1-1 | TRBV18 | ASSPPPGFTEAF
TRBJ1-2 | TRBV5-1 | ASSGGDGYT
TRBJ2-3 | TRBV5-4 | ASSLDGGGTSTDTQY
TRBJ2-7 | TRBV6-6 | ASSSPGQGGYEQY
TRBJ2-2 | TRBV4-1 | ASSQPNRANTGELF
TRBJ2-7 | TRBV6-1 | ASSEARDRLSSYEQY
TRBJ1-5 | TRBV27 | ASSLRAGSSSNQPQH
TRBJ1-2 | TRBV2 | ASRALGADYGYT
TRBJ2-7 | TRBV6-1 | ASSEWGLANEQY
TRBJ1-4 | TRBV5-1 | ASRTGGGTNEKLF
TRBJ2-5 | TRBV6-2/TRBV6-3 | ASSPRVAARGQETQY
TRBJ1-2 | TRBV6-5 | ASSPEGFSNYGYT
TRBJ1-1 | TRBV10-1 | ASSVEGRSTEAF
TRBJ2-2 | TRBV5-1 | ASSLSLQVGTGELF
TRBJ1-2 | TRBV30 | ASTGIGYGYT
TRBJ1-6 | TRBV3-1/TRBV3-2 | ASSQGRGSSPLH